This T cell receptor (beta chain) was profiled in a study of shared clonotypes between healthy human individuals. The CDR3 has 14 residues. Trimming pared 3 bases from V and 2 bases from J, leaving 14 bases between. Germline loops: CDR1 GTSNPN, CDR2 SVGIG (reference sequence). Naive CD8 cells lacked CD45RO, underwent positive selection for CCR7 and left out terminally differentiated effector memory CD45RA+ cells. Every donor, a Caucasian adult, lived in Nashville, Tennessee. Study results and limitations: Generation probabilities of non-shared clonotypes were lower (relative to those shared by all four donors). Naive subsets tended to show greater estimated richness than memory subsets.

Tens of thousands of T cell genomes, or roughly 200 ng DNA, went into the sorted-subset replicate PCRs. Clones were read by immunoSEQ multiplex PCR, and TCRdb kept only the in-frame ones, dropping some. The table includes under 850,000 clones, about 92% detected once. To note about this clone: The target antigen is unknown.

The sequence was obtained from a young man in good health. Sequencing was done on a sample of naive CD8+ T cells sorted from blood. This rearrangement joins TRBV30 to TRBJ2-7; TRBD1 or TRBD2 may be the D gene (5 bases each). CDR3 DNA sequence: TGTGCCTGGAGCGACCGGGACGGGACCTACGAGCAGTACTTC. Translating it yields CAWSDRDGTYEQYF.